This T cell receptor beta chain was sequenced in a study of cytomegalovirus exposure and HLA in healthy donors. Primers: 60 Vbeta forward and 13 Jbeta reverse. TCRdb's copy holds only in-frame clones and misses some; the assay was immunoSEQ multiplex PCR. Here the sample spans around 65,000 clones, roughly four fifths being singletons. V gave up 3 bases and J gave up 9 bases, with 12 bases separating them. The germline CDR1 and CDR2 sequences are MNHEY and SVGAGI. This CDR3 region has 13 residues. The sequence was collected from a woman younger than 45 in good health and CMV-seropositive. The sample consisted of PBMCs. The chain joins TRBV6-5 to TRBJ2-1; perhaps TRBD2 as D (6 bases). In nucleotides, the CDR3 is TGTGCCAGCAGTTATAGCGGCACGGGTGAGCAGTTCTTC. Translation gives CASSYSGTGEQFF.